This T cell receptor beta chain was sequenced for a study of cytomegalovirus exposure and HLA in healthy donors. Regarding the study as a whole: Altogether, some 160 TCR beta chains were recorded as cytomegalovirus-associated.

The CDR3 runs 15 residues. The junction had 12 bases not matched to a gene; V was cut back by 4 bases and J by 7 bases. Germline V gene sequence: CDR1 SGHVS, CDR2 FNYEAQ. Comment on this clone: What it binds is unknown.

Only in-frame clones appear in the TCRdb table, and some are missing; sequencing was by immunoSEQ multiplex PCR. The data contain 45,000 to 65,000 clones, approximately 93% of them singletons. This receptor was obtained from a woman aged 18 to 35 in good health and CMV-seropositive. The sample taken for sequencing was PBMCs. The J gene is TRBJ2-7, the V gene TRBV7-6; 8 nucleotides line up with TRBD2. CDR3 sequence (DNA): TGTGCCAGCAGCTCGGGGGGGGCGCAGAGTGGAGAGCAGTACTTC. Protein product: CASSSGGAQSGEQYF.